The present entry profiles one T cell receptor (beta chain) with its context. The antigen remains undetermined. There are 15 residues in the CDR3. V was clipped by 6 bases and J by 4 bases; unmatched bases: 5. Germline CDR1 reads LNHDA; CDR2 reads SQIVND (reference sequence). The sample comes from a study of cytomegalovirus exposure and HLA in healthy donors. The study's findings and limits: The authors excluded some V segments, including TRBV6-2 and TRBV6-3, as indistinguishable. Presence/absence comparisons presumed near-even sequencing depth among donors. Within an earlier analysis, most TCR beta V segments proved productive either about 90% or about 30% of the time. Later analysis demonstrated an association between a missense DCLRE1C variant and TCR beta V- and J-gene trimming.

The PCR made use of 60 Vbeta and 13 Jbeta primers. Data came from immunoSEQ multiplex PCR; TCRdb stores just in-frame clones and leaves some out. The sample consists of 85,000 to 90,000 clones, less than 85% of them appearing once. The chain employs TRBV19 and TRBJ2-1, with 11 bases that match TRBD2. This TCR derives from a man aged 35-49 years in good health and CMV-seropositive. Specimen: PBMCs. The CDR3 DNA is TGTGCCAGTAGCCCCGGGACTAGCGGTTACAATGAGCAGTTCTTC. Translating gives CASSPGTSGYNEQFF.